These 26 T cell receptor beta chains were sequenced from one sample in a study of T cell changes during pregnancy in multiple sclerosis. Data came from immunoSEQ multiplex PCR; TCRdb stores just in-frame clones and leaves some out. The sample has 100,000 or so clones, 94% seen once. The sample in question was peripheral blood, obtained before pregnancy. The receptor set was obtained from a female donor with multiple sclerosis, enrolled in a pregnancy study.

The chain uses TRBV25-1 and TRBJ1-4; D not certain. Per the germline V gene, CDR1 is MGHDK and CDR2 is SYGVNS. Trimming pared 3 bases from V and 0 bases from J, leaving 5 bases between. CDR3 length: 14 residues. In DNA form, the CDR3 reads TGTGCCAGCAGTGAGCGGGCAACTAATGAAAAACTGTTTTTT. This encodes CASSERATNEKLFF.

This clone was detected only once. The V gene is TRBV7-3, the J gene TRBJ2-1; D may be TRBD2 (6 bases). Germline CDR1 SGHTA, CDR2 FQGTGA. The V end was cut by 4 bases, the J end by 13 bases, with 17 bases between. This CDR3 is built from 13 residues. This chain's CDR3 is CASSSPSGSPQFF. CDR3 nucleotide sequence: TGTGCCAGCAGCTCCCCCAGCGGGTCTCCCCAGTTCTTC.

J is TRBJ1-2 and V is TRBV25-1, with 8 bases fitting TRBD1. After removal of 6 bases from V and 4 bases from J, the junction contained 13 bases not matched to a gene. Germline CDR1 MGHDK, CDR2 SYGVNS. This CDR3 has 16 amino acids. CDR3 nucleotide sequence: TGTGCCAGCAGGGCATCTACAGGGGGTTTTAGCTATGGCTACACCTTC. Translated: CASRASTGGFSYGYTF.

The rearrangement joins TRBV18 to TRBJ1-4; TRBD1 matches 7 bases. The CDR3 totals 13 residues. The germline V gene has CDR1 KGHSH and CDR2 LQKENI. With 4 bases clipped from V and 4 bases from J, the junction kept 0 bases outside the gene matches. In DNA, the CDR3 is TGTGCCAGCTCACGGGACAGTAATGAAAAACTGTTTTTT. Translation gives CASSRDSNEKLFF.

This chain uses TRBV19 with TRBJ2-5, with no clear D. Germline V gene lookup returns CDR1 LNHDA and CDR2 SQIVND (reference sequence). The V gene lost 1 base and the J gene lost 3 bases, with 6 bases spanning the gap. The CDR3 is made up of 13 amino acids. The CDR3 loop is CASSIGRKETQYF. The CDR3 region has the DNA TGTGCCAGTAGTATAGGCAGGAAAGAGACCCAGTACTTC.

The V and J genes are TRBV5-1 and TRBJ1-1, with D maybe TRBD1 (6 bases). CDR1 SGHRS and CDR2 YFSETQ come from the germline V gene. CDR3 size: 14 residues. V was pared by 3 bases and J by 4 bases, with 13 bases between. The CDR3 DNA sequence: TGCGCCAGCAGCTCACAGGGAGGGGGCACTGAAGCTTTCTTT. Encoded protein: CASSSQGGGTEAFF.

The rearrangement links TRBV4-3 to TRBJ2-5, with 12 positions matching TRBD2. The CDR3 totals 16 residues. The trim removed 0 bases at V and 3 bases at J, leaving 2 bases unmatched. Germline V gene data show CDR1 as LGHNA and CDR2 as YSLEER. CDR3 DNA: TGCGCCAGCAGCCAAGATAGACTAGCGGGAGAAGAGACCCAGTACTTC. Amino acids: CASSQDRLAGEETQYF.

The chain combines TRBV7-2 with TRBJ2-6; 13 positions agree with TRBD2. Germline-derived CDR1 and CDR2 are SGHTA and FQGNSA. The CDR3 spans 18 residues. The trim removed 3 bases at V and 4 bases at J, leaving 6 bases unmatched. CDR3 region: CASSLRLAGGTGANVLTF. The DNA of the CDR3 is TGTGCCAGCAGCTTGCGACTAGCGGGAGGCACCGGGGCCAACGTCCTGACTTTC.

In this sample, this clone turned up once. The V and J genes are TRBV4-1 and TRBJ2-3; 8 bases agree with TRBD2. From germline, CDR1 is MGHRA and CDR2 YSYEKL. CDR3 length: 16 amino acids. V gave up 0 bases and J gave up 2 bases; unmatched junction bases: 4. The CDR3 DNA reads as TGCGCCAGCAGCCAAGATGAGACTAGCGCCACAGATACGCAGTATTTT. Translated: CASSQDETSATDTQYF.

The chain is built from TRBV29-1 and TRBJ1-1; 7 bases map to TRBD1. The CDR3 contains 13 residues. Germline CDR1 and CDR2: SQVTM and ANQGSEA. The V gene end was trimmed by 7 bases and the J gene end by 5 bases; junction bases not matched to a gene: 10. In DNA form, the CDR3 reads TGCAGCGGACGGACAGGCGAAGGGACTGAAGCTTTCTTT. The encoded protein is CSGRTGEGTEAFF.

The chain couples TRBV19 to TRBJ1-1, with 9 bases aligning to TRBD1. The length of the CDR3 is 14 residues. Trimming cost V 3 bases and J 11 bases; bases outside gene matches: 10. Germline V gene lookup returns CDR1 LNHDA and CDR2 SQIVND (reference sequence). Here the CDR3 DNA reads TGTGCCAGTAGTATCTCGGGACAGGGCGATTCGGCTTTCTTT. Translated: CASSISGQGDSAFF.

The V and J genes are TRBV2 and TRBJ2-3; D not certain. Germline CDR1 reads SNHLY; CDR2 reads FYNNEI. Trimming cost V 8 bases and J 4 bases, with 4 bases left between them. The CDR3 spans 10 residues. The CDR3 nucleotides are TGTGCCAGCGGGCCAGATACGCAGTATTTT. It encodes CASGPDTQYF.

CDR3 in amino acids: CASRLASTDTQYF. CDR3 DNA: TGTGCCAGTAGACTAGCAAGCACAGATACGCAGTATTTT. V gene TRBV19 combines with J gene TRBJ2-3; weak D call: TRBD2 (6 bases). This CDR3 region has 13 residues. CDR1 and CDR2 from the germline V gene are LNHDA and SQIVND (reference sequence). Trimming cost V 6 bases and J 0 bases, with 7 bases left between them. Filled out from reference TRBV19 and TRBJ2-3, the complete variable domain reads DGGITQSPKYLFRKEGQNVTLSCEQNLNHDAMYWYRQDPGQGLRLIYYSQIVNDFQKGDIAEGYSVSREKKESFPLTVTSAQKNPTAFYLCASRLASTDTQYFGPGTRLTVL.

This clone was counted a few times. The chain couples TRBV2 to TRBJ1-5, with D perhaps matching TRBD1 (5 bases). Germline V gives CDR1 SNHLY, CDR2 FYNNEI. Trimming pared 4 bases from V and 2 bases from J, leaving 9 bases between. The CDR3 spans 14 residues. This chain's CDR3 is CASSVQGGNQPQHF. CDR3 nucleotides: TGTGCCAGCAGTGTTCAGGGCGGCAATCAGCCCCAGCATTTT.

The CDR3 DNA sequence: TGTGCCTGGAGCTCCGGGACAGGGAGGAACGAGCAGTACTTC. Protein: CAWSSGTGRNEQYF. This rearrangement joins TRBV30 to TRBJ2-7; 9 bases match TRBD1. The CDR3 is 14 residues long. Germline CDR1 reads GTSNPN; CDR2 reads SVGIG (reference sequence). The V gene end was trimmed by 3 bases and the J gene end by 5 bases; junction bases not matched to a gene: 8.

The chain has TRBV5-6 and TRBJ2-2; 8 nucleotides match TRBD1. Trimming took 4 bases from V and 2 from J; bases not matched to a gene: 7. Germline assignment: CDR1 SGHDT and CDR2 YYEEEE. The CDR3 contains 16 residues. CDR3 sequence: CASSPLDRDNTGELFF. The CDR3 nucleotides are TGTGCCAGCAGCCCCTTGGACAGGGATAACACCGGGGAGCTGTTTTTT.

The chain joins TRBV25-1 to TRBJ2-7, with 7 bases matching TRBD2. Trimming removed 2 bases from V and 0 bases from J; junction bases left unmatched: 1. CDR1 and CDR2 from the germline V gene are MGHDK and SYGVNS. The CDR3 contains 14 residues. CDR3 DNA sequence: TGTGCCAGCAGTGAAACTAGCGCCTCCTACGAGCAGTACTTC. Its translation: CASSETSASYEQYF.

The CDR3 DNA reads TGTGCCAGCAGCGGGACAGGAGCCTACCAAGAGACCCAGTACTTC. Translation gives CASSGTGAYQETQYF. The chain links TRBV28 to TRBJ2-5; 8 bases match TRBD1. Germline lookup yields CDR1 MDHEN and CDR2 SYDVKM. Trimming took 6 bases from V and 0 from J; bases not matched to a gene: 6. The CDR3 has 15 amino acids.

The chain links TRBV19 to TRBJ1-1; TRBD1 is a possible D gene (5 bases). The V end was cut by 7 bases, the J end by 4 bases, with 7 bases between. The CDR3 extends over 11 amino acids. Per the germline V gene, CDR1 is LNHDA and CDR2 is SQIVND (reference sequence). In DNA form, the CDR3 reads TGTGCCAGTACAGGGCTCACTGAAGCTTTCTTT. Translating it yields CASTGLTEAFF.

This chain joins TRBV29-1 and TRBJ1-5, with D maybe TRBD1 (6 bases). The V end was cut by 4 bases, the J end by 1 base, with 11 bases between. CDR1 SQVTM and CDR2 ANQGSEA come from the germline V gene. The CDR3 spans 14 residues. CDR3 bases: TGCAGCGTTGCGGGAGGGGGGAGCAATCAGCCCCAGCATTTT. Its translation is CSVAGGGSNQPQHF.

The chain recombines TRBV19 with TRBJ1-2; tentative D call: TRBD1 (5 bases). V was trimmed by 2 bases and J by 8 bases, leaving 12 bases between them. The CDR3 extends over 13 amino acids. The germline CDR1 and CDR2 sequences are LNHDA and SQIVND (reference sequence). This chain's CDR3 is CASSISPGIGYTF. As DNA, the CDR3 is TGTGCCAGTAGTATATCCCCAGGGATCGGCTACACCTTC. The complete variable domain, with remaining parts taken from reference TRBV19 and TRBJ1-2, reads DGGITQSPKYLFRKEGQNVTLSCEQNLNHDAMYWYRQDPGQGLRLIYYSQIVNDFQKGDIAEGYSVSREKKESFPLTVTSAQKNPTAFYLCASSISPGIGYTFGSGTRLTVV.

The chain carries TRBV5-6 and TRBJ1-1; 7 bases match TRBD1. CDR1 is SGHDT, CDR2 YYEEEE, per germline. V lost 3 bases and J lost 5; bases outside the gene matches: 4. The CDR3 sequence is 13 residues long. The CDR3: CASSSTGRTEAFF. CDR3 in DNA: TGTGCCAGCAGCTCGACAGGGAGGACTGAAGCTTTCTTT. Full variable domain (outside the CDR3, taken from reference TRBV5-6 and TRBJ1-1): DAGVTQSPTHLIKTRGQQVTLRCSPKSGHDTVSWYQQALGQGPQFIFQYYEEEERQRGNFPDRFSGHQFPNYSSELNVNALLLGDSALYLCASSSTGRTEAFFGQGTRLTVV.

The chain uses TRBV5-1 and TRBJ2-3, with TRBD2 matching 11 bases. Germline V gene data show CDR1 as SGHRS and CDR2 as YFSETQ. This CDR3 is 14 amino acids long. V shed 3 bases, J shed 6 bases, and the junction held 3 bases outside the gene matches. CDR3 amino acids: CASSWIAGGDTQYF. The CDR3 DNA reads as TGCGCCAGCAGCTGGATAGCGGGAGGGGATACGCAGTATTTT.

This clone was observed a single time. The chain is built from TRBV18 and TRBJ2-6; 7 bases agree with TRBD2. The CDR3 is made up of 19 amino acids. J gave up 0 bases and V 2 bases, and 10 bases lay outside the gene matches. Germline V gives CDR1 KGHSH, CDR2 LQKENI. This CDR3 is CASSPVAGTKSSGANVLTF. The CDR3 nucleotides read TGTGCCAGCTCACCAGTTGCCGGGACTAAAAGCTCTGGGGCCAACGTCCTGACTTTC.

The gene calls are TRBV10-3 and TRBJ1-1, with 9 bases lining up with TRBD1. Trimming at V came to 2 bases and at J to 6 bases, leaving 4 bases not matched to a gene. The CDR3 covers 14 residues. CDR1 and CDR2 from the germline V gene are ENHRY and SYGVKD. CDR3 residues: CAISEVGQGSEAFF. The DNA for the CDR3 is TGTGCCATCAGTGAGGTGGGACAGGGATCTGAAGCTTTCTTT.

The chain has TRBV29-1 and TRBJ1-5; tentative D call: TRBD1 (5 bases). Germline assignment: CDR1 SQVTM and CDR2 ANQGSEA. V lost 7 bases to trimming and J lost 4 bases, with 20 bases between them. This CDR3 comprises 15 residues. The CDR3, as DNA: TGCAGCGCACGGGGGGGGATGGGAGCGAATCAGCCCCAGCATTTT. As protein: CSARGGMGANQPQHF.